The 20 T cell receptor beta chains below come from one sample, sequenced in a study of T-cell memory formation after mild COVID-19. TCRdb re-derived calls from the 5' RACE reads in MiXCR, one entry per CDR3 protein. Among about 90,000 distinct CDR3 sequences listed, over 13% were seen once. Sequencing used PBMCs or a T cell subset sorted from them (not recorded which). These receptors were taken from a man aged 18 to 30 who had mild COVID-19 (a few samples of this study predate the infection). Cell type and time point are not known.

This clonotype has only a few counts. The chain recombines TRBV4-2 with TRBJ2-2, with D maybe TRBD2 (6 bases). The germline V gene encodes CDR1 LGHNA and CDR2 YNFKEQ. CDR3 size: 15 residues. The V end was cut by 4 bases, the J end by 4 bases, with 13 bases between. CDR3 sequence reads: CASSPTGVSTGELFF. The CDR3 coding sequence is TGTGCCAGCAGCCCTACGGGGGTGAGCACCGGGGAGCTGTTTTTT.

This clonotype was counted once. The V and J genes are TRBV27 and TRBJ1-2; D gene ambiguous. The V end was cut by 4 bases, the J end by 5 bases, with 17 bases between. The CDR3 has 15 residues. Per germline, CDR1 MNHEY and CDR2 SMNVEV (reference sequence). The CDR3 DNA reads as TGTGCCAGCAGTTCTGCCCGGTGGAAGGAGTATGGCTACACCTTC. Its protein is CASSSARWKEYGYTF.

This clonotype was seen a few times. V is TRBV12-3 or TRBV12-4 and J is TRBJ2-6; D remains ambiguous. The V gene lost 5 bases and the J gene lost 2 bases, with 10 bases spanning the gap. CDR3 length: 15 residues. CDR3: CASSMGLAGANVLTF. CDR3 DNA: TGTGCCAGCAGTATGGGATTGGCTGGGGCCAACGTCCTGACTTTC.

The V gene is TRBV20-1, the J gene TRBJ2-3; 7 bases line up with TRBD2. The V segment lost 3 bases and the J segment 2 bases; nucleotides outside the gene matches: 17. The CDR3 sequence is 18 residues long. Germline loops: CDR1 DFQATT, CDR2 SNEGSKA (reference sequence). This CDR3 is CSASQGIRGTIVTDTQYF. CDR3 DNA: TGCAGTGCTAGCCAGGGAATTCGCGGGACTATCGTCACAGATACGCAGTATTTT.

This clonotype was picked up a small number of times. The genes are TRBV29-1 and TRBJ1-5; D unclear. V lost 4 bases, J lost 2 bases, and 15 bases lay in between. The germline V gene has CDR1 SQVTM and CDR2 ANQGSEA. This CDR3 has 15 residues. The CDR3 sequence is CSVVLAERGNQPQHF. The CDR3, as DNA: TGCAGCGTTGTGTTGGCGGAGAGGGGCAATCAGCCCCAGCATTTT.

This clonotype was seen a few times. The chain uses TRBV7-9 and TRBJ2-7, with 9 bases identical to TRBD1. V lost 5 bases to trimming and J lost 0 bases; unmatched junction nucleotides: 8. The CDR3 is made up of 16 amino acids. Germline values: CDR1 SEHNR, CDR2 FQNEAQ (reference sequence). DNA for the CDR3: TGTGCCAGCAGCCTAGACAGGGGGATCAGCTCCTACGAGCAGTACTTC. Translation: CASSLDRGISSYEQYF.

This clonotype was counted many times. The V and J genes are TRBV20-1 and TRBJ2-5; 10 bases agree with TRBD1. V lost 6 bases, J lost 4 bases, and 8 bases stayed unmatched. Germline CDR1 is DFQATT and CDR2 is SNEGSKA (reference sequence). This CDR3 comprises 14 residues. The CDR3 DNA is TGCAGTGCCGACAGGGGGCGCGTGTCAGAGACCCAGTACTTC. Its translation is CSADRGRVSETQYF.

The chain has TRBV12-3 or TRBV12-4 and TRBJ2-3; D is unclear. This CDR3 is built from 12 residues. The V end lost 6 bases, the J end lost 7 bases, and 11 bases lay between the germline ends. In DNA form, the CDR3 reads TGTGCCAGCAGCCCGGGCCCCCATACGCAGTATTTT. It specifies CASSPGPHTQYF.

This clonotype came up many times. The chain employs TRBV4-3 and TRBJ2-7, with D perhaps matching TRBD1 (5 bases). The CDR3 consists of 14 residues. Germline V gene sequence: CDR1 LGHNA, CDR2 YSLEER. Trimming cost V 0 bases and J 2 bases, with 8 bases left between them. CDR3 sequence (DNA): TGCGCCAGCAGCCAAGATTTAGGGGCCTACGAGCAGTACTTC. Protein: CASSQDLGAYEQYF.

This clonotype has only a few counts. This chain joins TRBV27 and TRBJ1-1, with D perhaps TRBD1 (5 bases). CDR1 MNHEY and CDR2 SMNVEV come from the germline V gene (reference sequence). V was pared by 6 bases and J by 1 base, with 12 bases between. The CDR3 spans 14 residues. CDR3 residues: CASRESGGNTEAFF. CDR3 in DNA: TGTGCCAGCAGGGAATCGGGGGGGAACACTGAAGCTTTCTTT.

V is TRBV11-2 and J is TRBJ2-5; 9 bases agree with TRBD1. With V trimmed by 3 bases and J by 3 bases, 2 bases remained unmatched. The CDR3 runs to 14 residues. CDR1 and CDR2 (germline): SGHAT, FQNNGV. The CDR3 DNA sequence: TGTGCCAGCAGCTTCCGGACAGGGGAAGAGACCCAGTACTTC. It translates to CASSFRTGEETQYF.

Only a few counts were recorded for this clonotype. The CDR3 DNA follows: TGTGCCAGCAGCGGGACAGGGGTTACTGAAGCTTTCTTT. Its translation: CASSGTGVTEAFF. V gene TRBV9 combines with J gene TRBJ1-1; 9 bases line up with TRBD1. CDR3 length: 13 residues. Germline trimming cut 3 bases from V and 5 bases from J; bases unmatched to any gene: 2. Germline V gene lookup returns CDR1 SGDLS and CDR2 YYNGEE.

The chain's CDR3 is CASSSLLGTTKNIQYF. The CDR3 DNA reads TGTGCCAGCAGCTCCCTCCTCGGGACTACCAAAAACATTCAGTACTTC. The genes are TRBV7-9 and TRBJ2-4, with 7 bases fitting TRBD2. V trimming: 4 bases; J trimming: 2 bases; junction bases outside the gene matches: 8. Germline V gene sequence: CDR1 SEHNR, CDR2 FQNEAQ (reference sequence). This CDR3 region has 16 residues.

This clonotype was counted only a few times. V gene TRBV7-6 combines with J gene TRBJ2-1; 9 bases are a match to TRBD2. Per the germline V gene, CDR1 is SGHVS and CDR2 is FNYEAQ. With 4 bases clipped from V and 4 bases from J, the junction kept 11 bases outside the gene matches. The length of the CDR3 is 17 residues. The CDR3 spells CASSSLLGTSHYNEQFF. The CDR3 DNA follows: TGTGCCAGCAGCTCACTACTTGGGACTAGCCATTACAATGAGCAGTTCTTC.

In this sample, this clonotype turned up many times. V and J are TRBV28 and TRBJ2-1; D may be TRBD2 (6 bases). The germline gives CDR1 MDHEN, CDR2 SYDVKM. Trimming took 3 bases from V and 4 from J, leaving 13 bases between them. The CDR3 contains 15 residues. The CDR3, as DNA: TGTGCCAGCAGTTTGCGGGGCGCGGGGTACAATGAGCAGTTCTTC. Amino acid sequence: CASSLRGAGYNEQFF. Full variable domain (rest looked up from reference TRBV28 and TRBJ2-1): DVKVTQSSRYLVKRTGEKVFLECVQDMDHENMFWYRQDPGLGLRLIYFSYDVKMKEKGDIPEGYSVSREKKERFSLILESASTNQTSMYLCASSLRGAGYNEQFFGPGTRLTVL.

This clonotype was detected many times. The chain employs TRBV20-1 and TRBJ2-3; TRBD2 matches 8 bases. The CDR3 loop spans 15 amino acids. Germline assignment: CDR1 DFQATT and CDR2 SNEGSKA (reference sequence). The V segment lost 6 bases and the J segment 4 bases; nucleotides outside the gene matches: 12. CDR3 in DNA: TGCAGTGCCGACGAACCGGGACTAGACGCAGATACGCAGTATTTT. Translating it yields CSADEPGLDADTQYF.

The rearrangement uses TRBV12-3 or TRBV12-4 and TRBJ1-1; TRBD1 is a possible D gene (5 bases). The germline V and J ends were trimmed by 6 bases and 2 bases, with 10 bases remaining between them. CDR3 length equals 13 residues. CDR3: CASSLDSNTEAFF. DNA of the CDR3: TGTGCCAGCAGCCTCGACAGTAACACTGAAGCTTTCTTT.

This CDR3 reads CSASHRESNTEAFF. In nucleotides, the CDR3 is TGCAGTGCTAGTCACAGGGAATCGAACACTGAAGCTTTCTTT. The V call is TRBV20-1, the J call TRBJ1-1, with a possible D match to TRBD1 (6 bases). The CDR3 length is 14 residues. The germline V and J ends were trimmed by 3 bases and 1 base, with 12 bases remaining between them. CDR1 and CDR2 (germline): DFQATT, SNEGSKA (reference sequence).

This clonotype was detected a few times. The rearrangement uses TRBV6-5 and TRBJ1-2, with D unresolved. The CDR3 loop spans 13 amino acids. Trimming left V 6 bases short and J 2 bases short, with 10 bases between. The V gene's germline CDR1 is MNHEY and CDR2 SVGAGI. The CDR3 DNA follows: TGTGCCAGCAGCCCTACCCCCAACTATGGCTACACCTTC. Its translation: CASSPTPNYGYTF.

This clonotype showed up just a few times. The chain is built from TRBV7-3 and TRBJ1-1, with TRBD1 identical over 7 bases. V shed 2 bases and J 4 bases; nucleotides not matched to a gene: 1. The CDR3 extends over 13 amino acids. The V gene's germline CDR1 is SGHTA and CDR2 FQGTGA. CDR3 sequence reads: CASSLEGATEAFF. CDR3 DNA: TGTGCCAGCAGCTTAGAGGGGGCCACTGAAGCTTTCTTT.